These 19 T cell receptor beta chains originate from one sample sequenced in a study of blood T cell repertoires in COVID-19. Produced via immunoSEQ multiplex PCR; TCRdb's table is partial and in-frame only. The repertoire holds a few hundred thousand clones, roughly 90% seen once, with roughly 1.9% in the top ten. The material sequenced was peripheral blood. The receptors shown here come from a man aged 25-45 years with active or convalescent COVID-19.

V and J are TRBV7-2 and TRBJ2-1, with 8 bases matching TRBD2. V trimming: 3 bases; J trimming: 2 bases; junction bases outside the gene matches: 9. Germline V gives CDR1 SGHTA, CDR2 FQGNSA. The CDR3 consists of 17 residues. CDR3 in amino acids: CASSFTGTGGAYNEQFF. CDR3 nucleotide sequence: TGTGCCAGCAGCTTTACAGGAACGGGGGGGGCCTACAATGAGCAGTTCTTC.

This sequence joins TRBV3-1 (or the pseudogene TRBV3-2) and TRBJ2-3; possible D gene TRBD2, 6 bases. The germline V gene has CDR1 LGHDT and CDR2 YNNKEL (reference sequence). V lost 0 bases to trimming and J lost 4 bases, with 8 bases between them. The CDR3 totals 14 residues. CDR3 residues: CASSQDLAPDTQYF. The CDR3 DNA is TGTGCCAGCAGCCAAGATCTAGCGCCAGATACGCAGTATTTT.

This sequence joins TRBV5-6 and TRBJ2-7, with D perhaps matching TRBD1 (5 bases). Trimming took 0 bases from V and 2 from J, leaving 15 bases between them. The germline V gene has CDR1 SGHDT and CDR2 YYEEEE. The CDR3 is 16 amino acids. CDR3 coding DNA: TGTGCCAGCAGCTTGGATAGGGGTTTCCCCACCTACGAGCAGTACTTC. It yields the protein CASSLDRGFPTYEQYF. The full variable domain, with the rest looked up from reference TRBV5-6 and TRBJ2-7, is DAGVTQSPTHLIKTRGQQVTLRCSPKSGHDTVSWYQQALGQGPQFIFQYYEEEERQRGNFPDRFSGHQFPNYSSELNVNALLLGDSALYLCASSLDRGFPTYEQYFGPGTRLTVT.

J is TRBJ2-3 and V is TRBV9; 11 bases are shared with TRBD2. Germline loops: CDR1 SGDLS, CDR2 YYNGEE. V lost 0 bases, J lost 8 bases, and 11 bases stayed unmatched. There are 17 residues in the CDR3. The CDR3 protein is CASSVVGSGGGLGTQYF. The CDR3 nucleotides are TGTGCCAGCAGCGTAGTAGGTAGCGGGGGGGGCCTGGGTACGCAGTATTTT.

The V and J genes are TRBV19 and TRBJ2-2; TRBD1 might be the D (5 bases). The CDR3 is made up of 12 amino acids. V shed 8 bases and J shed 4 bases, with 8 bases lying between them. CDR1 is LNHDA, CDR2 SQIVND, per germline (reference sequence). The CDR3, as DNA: TGTGCCAGTCGGACATTCACCGGGGAGCTGTTTTTT. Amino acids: CASRTFTGELFF. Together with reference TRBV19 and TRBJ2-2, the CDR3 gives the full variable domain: DGGITQSPKYLFRKEGQNVTLSCEQNLNHDAMYWYRQDPGQGLRLIYYSQIVNDFQKGDIAEGYSVSREKKESFPLTVTSAQKNPTAFYLCASRTFTGELFFGEGSRLTVL.

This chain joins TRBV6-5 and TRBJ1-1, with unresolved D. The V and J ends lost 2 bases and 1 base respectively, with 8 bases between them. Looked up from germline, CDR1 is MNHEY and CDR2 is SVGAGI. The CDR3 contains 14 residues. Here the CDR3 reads CASSYAPRNTEAFF. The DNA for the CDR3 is TGTGCCAGCAGTTACGCCCCCAGGAACACTGAAGCTTTCTTT.

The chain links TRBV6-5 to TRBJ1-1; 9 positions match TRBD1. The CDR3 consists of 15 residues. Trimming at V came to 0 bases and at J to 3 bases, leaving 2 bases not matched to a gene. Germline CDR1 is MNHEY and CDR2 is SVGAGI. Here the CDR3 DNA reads TGTGCCAGCAGTTACTCTACAGGGGGCTACACTGAAGCTTTCTTT. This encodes CASSYSTGGYTEAFF.

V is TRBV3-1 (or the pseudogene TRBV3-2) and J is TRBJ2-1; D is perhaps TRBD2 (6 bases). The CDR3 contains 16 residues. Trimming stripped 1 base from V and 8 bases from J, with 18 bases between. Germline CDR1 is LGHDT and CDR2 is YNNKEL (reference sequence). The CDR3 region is CASSQGLGGGEHEQFF. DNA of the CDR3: TGTGCCAGCAGCCAAGGACTAGGAGGCGGGGAACATGAGCAGTTCTTC.

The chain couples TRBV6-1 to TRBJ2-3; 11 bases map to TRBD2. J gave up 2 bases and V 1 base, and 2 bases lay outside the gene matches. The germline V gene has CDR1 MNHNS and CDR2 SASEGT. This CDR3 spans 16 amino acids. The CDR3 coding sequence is TGTGCCAGCAGTGAAGGACTAGCGGGACCCACAGATACGCAGTATTTT. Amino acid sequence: CASSEGLAGPTDTQYF.

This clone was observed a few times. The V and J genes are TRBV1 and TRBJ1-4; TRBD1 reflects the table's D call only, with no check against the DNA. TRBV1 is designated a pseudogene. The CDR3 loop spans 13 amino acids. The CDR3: CTTPQATNEKLFF. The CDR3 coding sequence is TGCACCACCCCACAGGCAACTAATGAAAAACTGTTTTTT.

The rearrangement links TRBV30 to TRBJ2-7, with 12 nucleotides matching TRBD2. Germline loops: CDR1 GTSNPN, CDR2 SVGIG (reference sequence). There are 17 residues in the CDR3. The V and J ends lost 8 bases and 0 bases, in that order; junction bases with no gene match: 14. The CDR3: CARKGASGGAYSYEQYF. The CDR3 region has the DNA TGTGCCCGTAAAGGAGCTAGCGGGGGGGCTTACTCCTACGAGCAGTACTTC. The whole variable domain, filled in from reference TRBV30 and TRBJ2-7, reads SQTIHQWPATLVQPVGSPLSLECTVEGTSNPNLYWYRQAAGRGLQLLFYSVGIGQISSEVPQNLSASRPQDRQFILSSKKLLLSDSGFYLCARKGASGGAYSYEQYFGPGTRLTVT.

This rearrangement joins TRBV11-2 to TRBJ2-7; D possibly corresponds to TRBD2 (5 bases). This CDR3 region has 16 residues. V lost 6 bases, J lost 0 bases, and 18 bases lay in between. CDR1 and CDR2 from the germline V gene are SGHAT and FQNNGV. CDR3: CASSPGLDSSSYEQYF. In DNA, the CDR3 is TGTGCCAGCAGTCCCGGCCTGGACTCAAGCTCCTACGAGCAGTACTTC.

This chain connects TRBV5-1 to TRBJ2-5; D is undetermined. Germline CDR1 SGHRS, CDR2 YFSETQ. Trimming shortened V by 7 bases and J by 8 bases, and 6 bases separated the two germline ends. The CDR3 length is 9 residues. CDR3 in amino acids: CASLSTQYF. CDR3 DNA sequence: TGCGCCAGCCTGAGCACCCAGTACTTC.

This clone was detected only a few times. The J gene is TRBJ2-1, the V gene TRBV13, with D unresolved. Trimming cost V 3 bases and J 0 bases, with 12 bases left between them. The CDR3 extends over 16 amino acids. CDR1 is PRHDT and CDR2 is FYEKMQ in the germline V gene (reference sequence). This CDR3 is CASSLGLGSSYNEQFF. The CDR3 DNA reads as TGTGCCAGCAGCTTGGGTCTAGGAAGCTCCTACAATGAGCAGTTCTTC.

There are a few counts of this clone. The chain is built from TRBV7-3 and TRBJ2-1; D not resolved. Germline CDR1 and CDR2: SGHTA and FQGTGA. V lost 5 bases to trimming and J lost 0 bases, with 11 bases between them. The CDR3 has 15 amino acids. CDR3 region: CASSPSLSSYNEQFF. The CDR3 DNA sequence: TGTGCCAGCAGCCCTTCTCTAAGCTCCTACAATGAGCAGTTCTTC.

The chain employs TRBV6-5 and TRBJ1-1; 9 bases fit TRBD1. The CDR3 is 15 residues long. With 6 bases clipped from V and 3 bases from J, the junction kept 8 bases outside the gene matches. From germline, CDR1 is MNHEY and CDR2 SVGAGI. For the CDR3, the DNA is TGTGCCAGCAGAGTCACAGGGGGCTGGGACACTGAAGCTTTCTTT. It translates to CASRVTGGWDTEAFF.

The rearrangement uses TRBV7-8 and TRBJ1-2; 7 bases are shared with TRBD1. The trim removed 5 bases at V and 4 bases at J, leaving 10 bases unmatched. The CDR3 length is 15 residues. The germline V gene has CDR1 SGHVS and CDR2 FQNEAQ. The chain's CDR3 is CASSPRDRNSYGYTF. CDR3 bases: TGTGCCAGCAGCCCTCGGGACAGAAACTCCTATGGCTACACCTTC.

Here the CDR3 reads CASSQVSGGRSWETQYF. Written as DNA, the CDR3 is TGCGCCAGCAGCCAAGTTAGCGGGGGGCGGAGTTGGGAGACCCAGTACTTC. V and J are TRBV4-1 and TRBJ2-5; 10 bases align to TRBD2. CDR1 and CDR2 (germline): MGHRA, YSYEKL. J was trimmed by 5 bases and V by 1 base; bases with no gene match: 10. The CDR3 contains 17 residues.

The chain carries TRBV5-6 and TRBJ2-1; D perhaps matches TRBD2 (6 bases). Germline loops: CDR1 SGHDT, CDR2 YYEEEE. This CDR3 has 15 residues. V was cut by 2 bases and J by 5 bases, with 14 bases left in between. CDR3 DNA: TGTGCCAGCAGCTTCCCGCGCGGGACCGACAATGAGCAGTTCTTC. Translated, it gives CASSFPRGTDNEQFF.